The 2 T cell receptor beta chains presented below share a single source sample, sequenced in a study of early T cells in non-severe SARS-CoV-2 infection. Using its own MiXCR run on the 5' RACE reads, TCRdb lists one record per CDR3 protein. This table has roughly 53,000 distinct CDR3 sequences, roughly 10% appearing once. The specimen sequenced was whole blood. Receptors were obtained from an adult who was a healthcare worker with PCR-confirmed SARS-CoV-2 infection or an uninfected control (not recorded which).

The chain couples TRBV27 to TRBJ1-6, with D unclear. The CDR3 totals 15 residues. Trimming pared 5 bases from V and 9 bases from J, leaving 17 bases between. The germline CDR1 and CDR2 sequences are MNHEY and SMNVEV (reference sequence). CDR3: CASSPIQSRASPLHF. DNA for the CDR3: TGTGCCAGCAGTCCCATACAGTCTCGTGCTTCACCCCTCCACTTT.

This clonotype was detected ten times or more. The chain recombines TRBV7-7 with TRBJ2-5; unclear D gene. The germline gives CDR1 SSHAT, CDR2 FNYEAQ (reference sequence). The V and J ends lost 3 bases and 2 bases respectively, with 7 bases between them. The CDR3 contains 13 residues. CDR3 in DNA: TGTGCCAGCAGCTTTGGCTGGCAAGAGACCCAGTACTTC. Its translation: CASSFGWQETQYF.